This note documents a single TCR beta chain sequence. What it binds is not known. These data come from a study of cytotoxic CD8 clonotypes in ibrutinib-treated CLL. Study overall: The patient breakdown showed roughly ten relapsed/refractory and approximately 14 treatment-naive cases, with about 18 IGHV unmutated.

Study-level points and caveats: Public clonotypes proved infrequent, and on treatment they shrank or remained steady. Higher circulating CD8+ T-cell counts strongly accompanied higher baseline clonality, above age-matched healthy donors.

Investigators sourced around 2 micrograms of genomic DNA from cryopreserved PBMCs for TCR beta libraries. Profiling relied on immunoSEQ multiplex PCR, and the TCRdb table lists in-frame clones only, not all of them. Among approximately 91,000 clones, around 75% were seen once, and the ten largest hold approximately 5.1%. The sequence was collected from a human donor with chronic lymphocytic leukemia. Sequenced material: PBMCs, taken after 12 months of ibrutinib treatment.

CDR3 protein: CASSQVGGGHQNIQYF. CDR3 in DNA: TGTGCCAGCAGCCAAGTCGGGGGGGGGCACCAAAACATTCAGTACTTC. This chain joins TRBV4-2 and TRBJ2-4; TRBD2 matches 8 bases. V trimming: 1 base; J trimming: 5 bases; junction bases outside the gene matches: 7. This CDR3 has 16 residues. Germline loops: CDR1 LGHNA, CDR2 YNFKEQ.